This is a list of T cell receptor beta chains from one sample in a study of blood T cell repertoires in COVID-19. TCRdb's table, derived via immunoSEQ multiplex PCR, lists solely in-frame clones and lacks some. The sample lists 42,000 or so clones; 70% to 90% were seen once. Sequenced: peripheral blood. The receptors derive from a human donor in a cohort sampled during active COVID-19. The CDR3 runs from the conserved cysteine through the conserved F or W. The D gene is left open where the match is weak. Not every row has a clone size; where given, it reads once, few, many or a size class.

CASSPQSGGYQETQYF | TGTGCCAGCTCACCACAAAGCGGGGGTTATCAAGAGACCCAGTACTTC | NA | TRBJ2-5 | TRBV18 | TRBD2
CATSDTGFYGYTF | TGTGCCACCAGTGATACAGGTTTCTATGGCTACACCTTC | NA | TRBJ1-2 | TRBV24-1 | NA
CASSQTSGGDNEQFF | TGTGCCAGCAGCCAAACTAGCGGGGGGGACAATGAGCAGTTCTTC | NA | TRBJ2-1 | TRBV3-1/TRBV3-2 | TRBD2
CASSQRTSGDVWTDTQYF | TGTGCCAGCAGCCAAAGAACTAGCGGGGACGTTTGGACAGATACGCAGTATTTT | NA | TRBJ2-3 | TRBV4-2 | TRBD2
CAGSLAGGYNEQFF | TGTGCCGGCTCACTAGCGGGGGGGTACAATGAGCAGTTCTTC | once | TRBJ2-1 | TRBV30 | TRBD2
CASSLGQGAYTEAFF | TGTGCCAGCAGCTTAGGACAGGGGGCATACACTGAAGCTTTCTTT | NA | TRBJ1-1 | TRBV7-3 | TRBD1
CASSSTGDTGELFF | TGTGCCAGCAGCAGTACAGGGGACACCGGGGAGCTGTTTTTT | once | TRBJ2-2 | TRBV6-6 | TRBD1
CASSPGGTGGFLNTEAFF | TGTGCCAGCTCACCAGGGGGGACAGGGGGTTTTTTGAACACTGAAGCTTTCTTT | NA | TRBJ1-1 | TRBV18 | TRBD1
CASSLIESYGYTF | TGCGCCAGCAGCTTAATTGAGAGCTATGGCTACACCTTC | NA | TRBJ1-2 | TRBV5-1 | NA
CASSVTERNFNTQYF | TGTGCCAGCAGCGTCACAGAGAGAAACTTTAATACGCAGTATTTT | NA | TRBJ2-3 | TRBV3-1/TRBV3-2 | NA
CASSSQATDEQYF | TGCGCCAGCAGCTCCCAGGCCACCGACGAGCAGTACTTC | NA | TRBJ2-7 | TRBV5-1 | NA
CASSRDWGGRGTDTQYF | TGTGCCAGCAGCCGAGACTGGGGGGGCCGGGGCACAGATACGCAGTATTTT | NA | TRBJ2-3 | TRBV5-4 | NA
CASSLSGQAILSGNTIYF | TGTGCCAGCAGCTTGAGCGGGCAGGCCATTCTCTCTGGAAACACCATATATTTT | few | TRBJ1-3 | TRBV5-6 | NA
CASSTGRDIQYF | TGTGCCAGCAGCACGGGGAGGGACATTCAGTACTTC | NA | TRBJ2-4 | TRBV7-9 | TRBD2
CASNTLSSEETQYF | TGTGCCAGCAACACACTGAGCTCGGAGGAGACCCAGTACTTC | NA | TRBJ2-5 | TRBV6-5 | NA
CASSSTRPGKSVYF | TGTGCCAGCAGTTCCACTCGCCCCGGGAAGTCCGTGTACTTC | NA | TRBJ2-7 | TRBV27 | NA
CASSQTYLLTDTQYF | TGTGCCAGCAGTCAAACTTACCTTCTCACAGATACGCAGTATTTT | NA | TRBJ2-3 | TRBV3-1/TRBV3-2 | NA
CASSFGTGYQETQYF | TGCGCCAGCAGCTTCGGGACAGGGTACCAAGAGACCCAGTACTTC | NA | TRBJ2-5 | TRBV5-1 | TRBD1
CASSPGLNNEQFF | TGTGCCAGCTCACCAGGACTTAACAATGAGCAGTTCTTC | NA | TRBJ2-1 | TRBV18 | NA
CASSPGGGNTGELFF | TGTGCCAGCAGCCCCGGTGGAGGTAACACCGGGGAGCTGTTTTTT | NA | TRBJ2-2 | TRBV5-4 | NA
CASSVNIGGTESTDTQYF | TGTGCCAGCAGCGTCAACATTGGGGGGACGGAAAGCACAGATACGCAGTATTTT | NA | TRBJ2-3 | TRBV7-9 | NA
CASSPGQGGGYTF | TGCGCCAGCAGCCCGGGACAGGGTGGCGGCTACACCTTC | NA | TRBJ1-2 | TRBV5-1 | TRBD1
CAISDQTGGNTEAFF | TGTGCCATCAGTGATCAGACAGGGGGAAACACTGAAGCTTTCTTT | NA | TRBJ1-1 | TRBV10-3 | TRBD1
CASSPGLAGGNEQFF | TGTGCCAGCAGTCCCGGACTAGCGGGGGGAAATGAGCAGTTCTTC | NA | TRBJ2-1 | TRBV6-5 | TRBD2
CASGSRDRGEGDYGYTF | TGTGCTAGTGGTTCCCGGGACAGGGGAGAGGGGGACTATGGCTACACCTTC | NA | TRBJ1-2 | TRBV12-5 | TRBD1
CATSIGTENYGYTF | TGTGCCACCAGTATCGGGACAGAGAACTATGGCTACACCTTC | NA | TRBJ1-2 | TRBV24-1 | TRBD1
CSASGGHSNEQFF | TGCAGTGCTAGTGGCGGTCATAGCAATGAGCAGTTCTTC | NA | TRBJ2-1 | TRBV20-1 | NA
CASSPAGGDEQYF | TGTGCCAGCAGCCCCGCCGGGGGAGACGAGCAGTACTTC | NA | TRBJ2-7 | TRBV7-9 | NA
CASSRRGQGAYEQYF | TGTGCCAGTAGTCGCCGGGGACAGGGAGCCTACGAGCAGTACTTC | NA | TRBJ2-7 | TRBV19 | TRBD1
CASSLSPTTGGFSYEQYF | TGCGCCAGCAGCCTTTCCCCAACGACAGGGGGCTTTTCCTACGAGCAGTACTTC | once | TRBJ2-7 | TRBV5-1 | TRBD1
CASSPQGAHPYGYTF | TGTGCCAGCAGCCCACAGGGGGCCCATCCCTATGGCTACACCTTC | NA | TRBJ1-2 | TRBV7-9 | TRBD1